The sequence of this T cell receptor beta chain was determined in a study of T cell clones after liver transplantation. Whole-study context: As an antigen-independent comparator, third-party-reactive TCRbeta sequences came from pre-transplant mixed lymphocyte reactions. Subjects received no induction therapy and standard immunosuppression until randomization at 12-24 months post-transplant. Tolerance: complete withdrawal held at least one year, liver enzymes staying within twice normal.

Of note for this clone: Its matching antigen is unknown.

V lost 2 bases and J lost 1, with 9 bases in between. Germline loops: CDR1 SGHTS, CDR2 YDEGEE. CDR3 length: 14 residues. Study-wide points: Graft donor-reactive T cells may have migrated into the graft rather than being deleted.

Only in-frame clones appear in the TCRdb table, and some are missing; sequencing was by immunoSEQ multiplex PCR. The sample comprises over 90,000 clones, around 84% of which are singletons, and less than 3% rests with the top ten. The specimen comprised CD4+ T cells from blood, sampled 47 months after liver transplant. The chain recombines TRBV5-8 with TRBJ1-1; no firm D call. The TCR was taken from a human patient who received a liver transplant. Some of these T cells may belong to the graft donor. CDR3 protein: CASSLGIRNTEAFF. The CDR3 bases are TGTGCCAGCAGCTTAGGGATTCGGAACACTGAAGCTTTCTTT.